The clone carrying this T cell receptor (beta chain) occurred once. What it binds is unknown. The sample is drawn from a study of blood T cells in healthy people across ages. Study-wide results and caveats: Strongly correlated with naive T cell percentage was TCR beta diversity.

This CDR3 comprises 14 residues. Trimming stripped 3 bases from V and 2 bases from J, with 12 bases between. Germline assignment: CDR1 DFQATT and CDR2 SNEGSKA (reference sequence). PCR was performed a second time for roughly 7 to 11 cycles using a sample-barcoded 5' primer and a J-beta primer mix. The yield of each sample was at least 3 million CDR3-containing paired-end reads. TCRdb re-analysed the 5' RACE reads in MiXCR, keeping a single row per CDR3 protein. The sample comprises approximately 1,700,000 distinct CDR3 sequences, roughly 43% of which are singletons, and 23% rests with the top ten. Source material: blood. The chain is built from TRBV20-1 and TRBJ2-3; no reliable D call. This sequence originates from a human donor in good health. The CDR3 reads CSASSGLTTDTQYF. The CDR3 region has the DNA TGCAGTGCTAGCTCTGGCCTTACCACAGATACGCAGTATTTT.